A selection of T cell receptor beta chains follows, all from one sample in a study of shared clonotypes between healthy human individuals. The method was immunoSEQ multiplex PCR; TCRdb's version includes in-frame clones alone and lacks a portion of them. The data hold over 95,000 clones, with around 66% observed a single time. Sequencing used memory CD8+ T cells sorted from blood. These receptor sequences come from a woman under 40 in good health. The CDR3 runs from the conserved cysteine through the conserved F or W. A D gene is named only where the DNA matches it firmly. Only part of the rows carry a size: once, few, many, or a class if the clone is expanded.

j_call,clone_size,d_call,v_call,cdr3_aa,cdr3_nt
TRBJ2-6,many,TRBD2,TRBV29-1,CSVGLADLSNSGANVLTF,TGCAGCGTTGGACTAGCGGACTTATCTAACTCTGGGGCCAACGTCCTGACTTTC
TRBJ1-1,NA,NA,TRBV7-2,CASSLWAQYVMNTEAFF,TGTGCCAGCAGCTTATGGGCACAGTACGTTATGAACACTGAAGCTTTCTTT
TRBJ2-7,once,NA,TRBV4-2,CASSQGYSSYEQYF,TGTGCCAGCAGCCAAGGGTACAGTTCCTACGAGCAGTACTTC
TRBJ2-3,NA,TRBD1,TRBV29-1,CSPEDRGGTDTQYF,TGCAGCCCAGAGGACAGGGGAGGGACAGATACGCAGTATTTT
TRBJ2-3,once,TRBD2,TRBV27,CASSFLAASTDTQYF,TGTGCCAGCAGTTTTCTAGCGGCTAGCACAGATACGCAGTATTTT
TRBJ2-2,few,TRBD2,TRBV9,CASSVESLAGGTGELFF,TGTGCCAGCAGCGTAGAGTCCCTAGCGGGAGGTACCGGGGAGCTGTTTTTT
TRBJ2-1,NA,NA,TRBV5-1,CASSFWFNEQFF,TGTGCCAGCAGCTTCTGGTTCAATGAGCAGTTCTTC
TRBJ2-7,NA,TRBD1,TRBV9,CASSAGTGPYEQYF,TGTGCCAGCAGCGCCGGGACAGGGCCCTACGAGCAGTACTTC
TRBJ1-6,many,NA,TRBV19,CASTGPPLHF,TGTGCCAGTACAGGGCCACCCCTCCACTTT
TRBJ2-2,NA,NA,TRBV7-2,CASSLDWGPAGELFF,TGTGCCAGCAGCTTAGATTGGGGCCCGGCCGGGGAGCTGTTTTTT
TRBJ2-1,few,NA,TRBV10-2,CASSEGASSGDEQFF,TGCGCCAGCAGTGAGGGGGCTAGCAGTGGGGATGAGCAGTTCTTC
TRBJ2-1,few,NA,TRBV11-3,CASSLGPTGNEQFF,TGTGCCAGCAGCCTCGGGCCGACGGGGAATGAGCAGTTCTTC
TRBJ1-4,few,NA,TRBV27,CASSDRSTNEKLFF,TGTGCCAGCAGCGACAGATCAACTAATGAAAAACTGTTTTTT
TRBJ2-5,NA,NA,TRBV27,CASSPEEVGGLGTQYF,TGTGCCAGCAGCCCCGAGGAGGTCGGAGGGTTAGGGACCCAGTACTTC
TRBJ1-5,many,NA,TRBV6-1,CASSPEYSNQPQHF,TGTGCCAGCAGCCCCGAGTATAGCAATCAGCCCCAGCATTTT
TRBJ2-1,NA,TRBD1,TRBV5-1,CASSLAADGTGWRLGRYNEQFF,TGCGCCAGCAGCTTGGCGGCAGACGGGACAGGGTGGCGACTAGGTCGGTACAATGAGCAGTTCTTC
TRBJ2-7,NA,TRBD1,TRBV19,CATKRTGDSYEQYF,TGTGCCACCAAAAGGACAGGTGACTCCTACGAGCAGTACTTC
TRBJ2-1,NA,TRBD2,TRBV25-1,CASSESGLGFGEQFF,TGTGCCAGCAGTGAATCGGGACTAGGGTTTGGTGAGCAGTTCTTC
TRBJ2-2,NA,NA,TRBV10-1,CASSDWNTGELFF,TGCGCCAGCAGTGATTGGAACACCGGGGAGCTGTTTTTT
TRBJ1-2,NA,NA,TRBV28,CASSFIGSGYTF,TGTGCCAGCAGTTTCATCGGGAGTGGCTACACCTTC
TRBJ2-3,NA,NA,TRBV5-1,CASSPGPRGTDTQYF,TGCGCCAGCAGCCCCGGACCGCGGGGCACAGATACGCAGTATTTT
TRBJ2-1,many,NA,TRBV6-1,CATPRGLKQFF,TGTGCCACCCCTCGGGGTCTGAAGCAGTTCTTC
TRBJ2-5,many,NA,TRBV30,CAWGVIRGREETQYF,TGTGCCTGGGGAGTTATAAGGGGTAGGGAAGAGACCCAGTACTTC
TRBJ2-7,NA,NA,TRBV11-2,CASSPGSDYEQYF,TGTGCCAGCAGCCCGGGGAGCGACTACGAGCAGTACTTC
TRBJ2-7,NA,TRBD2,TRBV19,CASSITSGTYEQYF,TGTGCCAGTAGTATTACTAGCGGGACATACGAGCAGTACTTC
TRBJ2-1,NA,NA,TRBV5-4,CASSGLGGSDHEQFF,TGTGCCAGCAGCGGACTCGGGGGCAGTGACCATGAGCAGTTCTTC
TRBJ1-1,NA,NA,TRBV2,CASSDFGGWTEAFF,TGTGCCAGCAGTGACTTTGGGGGTTGGACTGAAGCTTTCTTT
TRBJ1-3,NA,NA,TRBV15,CATSIDGNSGNTIYF,TGTGCCACCAGCATCGACGGGAACTCTGGAAACACCATATATTTT
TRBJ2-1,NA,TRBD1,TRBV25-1,CASSRGGQGYNEQFF,TGTGCCAGCAGCCGAGGGGGACAGGGGTACAATGAGCAGTTCTTC
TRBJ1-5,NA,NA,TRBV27,CASSPDSTNQPQHF,TGTGCCAGCAGCCCGGACAGTACCAATCAGCCCCAGCATTTT
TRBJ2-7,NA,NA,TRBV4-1,CASSRLGPGTSSYEQYF,TGCGCCAGCAGCCGTCTGGGCCCCGGGACATCTTCCTACGAGCAGTACTTC
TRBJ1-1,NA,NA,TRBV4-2,CASSHKAKPNTEAFF,TGTGCCAGCAGCCATAAGGCCAAACCTAACACTGAAGCTTTCTTT
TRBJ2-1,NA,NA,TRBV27,CASSFSARSYNEQFF,TGTGCCAGCAGTTTTTCGGCTAGGTCCTACAATGAGCAGTTCTTC
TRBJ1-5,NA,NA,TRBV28,CASSLLDSGYQPQHF,TGTGCCAGCAGTTTATTGGACAGCGGGTATCAGCCCCAGCATTTT
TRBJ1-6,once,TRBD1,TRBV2,CASSADRESPLHF,TGTGCCAGCAGCGCGGACAGGGAATCACCCCTCCACTTT
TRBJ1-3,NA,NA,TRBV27,CASSSRQDSGNTIYF,TGTGCCAGCAGTTCACGACAGGACTCTGGAAACACCATATATTTT
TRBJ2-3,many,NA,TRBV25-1,CASSEVRTDTQYF,TGTGCCAGCAGTGAAGTAAGGACAGATACGCAGTATTTT
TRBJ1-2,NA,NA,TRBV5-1,CASSRGWANYGYTF,TGCGCCAGCAGCCGCGGCTGGGCAAACTATGGCTACACCTTC
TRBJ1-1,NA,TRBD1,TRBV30,CAWSLTGGKAEAFF,TGTGCCTGGAGTTTGACAGGGGGCAAAGCTGAAGCTTTCTTT
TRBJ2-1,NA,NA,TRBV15,CATSRELDINEQFF,TGTGCCACCAGCAGAGAATTGGACATCAATGAGCAGTTCTTC
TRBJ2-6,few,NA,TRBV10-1,CAEERLESGANVLTF,TGCGCCGAGGAGAGGCTTGAATCTGGGGCCAACGTCCTGACTTTC
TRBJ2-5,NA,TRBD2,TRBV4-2,CASSRALAEETQYF,TGTGCCAGCAGCCGAGCCCTAGCGGAAGAGACCCAGTACTTC
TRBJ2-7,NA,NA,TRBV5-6,CASSFEQNYEQYF,TGTGCCAGCAGCTTCGAGCAGAACTACGAGCAGTACTTC
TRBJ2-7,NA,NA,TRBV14,CASSLRPITEQYF,TGTGCCAGCAGCCTCCGACCTATTACCGAGCAGTACTTC